Listed here are 17 T cell receptor beta chains from one sample, sequenced in a study of regulatory T cells in long-lasting Graves disease. The time point here: persistent/refractory GD, antithyroid drugs over 5 years with positive TRAb. With RNA extracted from PBMCs as input, the TCR library was made. Construction of TCR beta libraries relied on iRepertoire HTBI primers and on Arm-PCR targeting CDR3 regions. TCRdb reprocessed the multiplex PCR reads via MiXCR and lists one record per CDR3 protein. The sample has 350,000 to 450,000 distinct CDR3 sequences, around a fifth seen once. The material was peripheral blood mononuclear cells (PBMCs), obtained when the disease was refractory, from a patient treated with antithyroid drugs. The receptors originated from a female donor with Graves disease.

CDR3: CASNSDLVGYNSPLHF. The CDR3 nucleotides are TGTGCCAGCAATTCAGATCTCGTCGGCTATAATTCACCCCTCCACTTT. The rearrangement links TRBV28 to TRBJ1-6, with D uncertain. The CDR3 runs to 16 residues. Germline V gives CDR1 MDHEN, CDR2 SYDVKM. Trimming shortened V by 7 bases and J by 3 bases, and 16 bases separated the two germline ends. The full variable domain, with the rest looked up from reference TRBV28 and TRBJ1-6, is DVKVTQSSRYLVKRTGEKVFLECVQDMDHENMFWYRQDPGLGLRLIYFSYDVKMKEKGDIPEGYSVSREKKERFSLILESASTNQTSMYLCASNSDLVGYNSPLHFGNGTRLTVT.

This clonotype appeared many times. This chain uses TRBV6-1 with TRBJ2-7; possible D gene TRBD1, 5 bases. V lost 3 bases and J 5 bases, leaving 11 bases between the germline ends. The CDR3 has 13 amino acids. Germline values: CDR1 MNHNS, CDR2 SASEGT. This CDR3 is CASSEQGWDEQYF. CDR3 in DNA: TGTGCCAGCAGTGAGCAGGGTTGGGACGAGCAGTACTTC.

This clonotype has ten or more counts. This rearrangement joins TRBV9 to TRBJ2-7, with 8 bases aligning to TRBD2. V trimming: 5 bases; J trimming: 7 bases; junction bases outside the gene matches: 5. Germline CDR1 is SGDLS and CDR2 is YYNGEE. CDR3 length: 12 amino acids. CDR3 sequence (DNA): TGTGCCAGCAGTGGACTAGCCGGGGAGCAGTACTTC. This sequence encodes CASSGLAGEQYF.

The chain recombines TRBV20-1 with TRBJ1-4; D is undetermined. V was clipped by 4 bases and J by 4 bases, with 7 bases between them. CDR1 is DFQATT and CDR2 is SNEGSKA in the germline V gene (reference sequence). This CDR3 is 12 amino acids long. DNA for the CDR3: TGCAGTGCTACGGGTATTAATGAAAAACTGTTTTTT. Its protein is CSATGINEKLFF.

CDR3 bases: TGTGCCAGCAGCTTAGACAGCCCGACAGGGCTGATTCCCCAGCATTTT. Amino acid sequence: CASSLDSPTGLIPQHF. J is TRBJ1-5 and V is TRBV7-3, with 7 bases lining up with TRBD1. The CDR3 extends over 16 amino acids. V was pared by 2 bases and J by 10 bases, with 14 bases of the junction left unmatched. The germline CDR1 and CDR2 sequences are SGHTA and FQGTGA.

V is TRBV14 and J is TRBJ2-1; 9 nucleotides agree with TRBD1. V lost 3 bases, J lost 8 bases, and 5 bases stayed unmatched. CDR1 and CDR2 from the germline V gene are SGHDN and FVKESK. This CDR3 is built from 14 residues. The CDR3 DNA follows: TGTGCCAGCAGCCACAACAGGGGGCCCTATGAGCAGTTCTTC. Amino acids: CASSHNRGPYEQFF. Looking up the rest from reference TRBV14 and TRBJ2-1 gives the full variable domain: EAGVTQFPSHSVIEKGQTVTLRCDPISGHDNLYWYRRVMGKEIKFLLHFVKESKQDESGMPNNRFLAERTGGTYSTLKVQPAELEDSGVYFCASSHNRGPYEQFFGPGTRLTVL.

This clonotype was seen many times. The genes are TRBV28 and TRBJ2-7; no clear D gene. Germline V gene data show CDR1 as MDHEN and CDR2 as SYDVKM. V was shortened by 6 bases and J by 12 bases, with 21 bases between the two germline ends. This CDR3 is built from 13 residues. Here the CDR3 DNA reads TGTGCCAGCAGCCCTCCGTCCCGGCCGTTCGGGTACTTC. The encoded protein is CASSPPSRPFGYF.

The chain recombines TRBV20-1 with TRBJ2-5, with 12 positions matching TRBD1. The CDR3 is made up of 16 amino acids. After removal of 4 bases from V and 4 bases from J, the junction contained 10 bases not matched to a gene. CDR1 is DFQATT, CDR2 SNEGSKA, per germline (reference sequence). This chain's CDR3 is CSATNGDRGRRETQYF. CDR3 DNA: TGCAGTGCTACAAATGGGGACAGGGGGCGGAGAGAGACCCAGTACTTC.

This clonotype was recorded many times. V usage is TRBV14 and J usage is TRBJ1-4; D is perhaps TRBD1 (6 bases). The ends were cut back, 5 bases at V and 3 bases at J, with 19 bases in the middle. Germline V gives CDR1 SGHDN, CDR2 FVKESK. There are 17 residues in the CDR3. CDR3 in amino acids: CASSSAGHRRPNEKLFF. The CDR3 DNA reads TGTGCCAGCAGCTCCGCGGGACACCGACGCCCTAATGAAAAACTGTTTTTT.

This clonotype was counted ten times or more. CDR3 region: CASSFSGGGETQYF. CDR3 in DNA: TGTGCCAGCAGCTTCTCGGGAGGGGGAGAGACCCAGTACTTC. The chain recombines TRBV11-2 with TRBJ2-5, with TRBD2 identical over 8 bases. The V segment lost 3 bases and the J segment 4 bases; nucleotides outside the gene matches: 4. CDR1 and CDR2 from the germline V gene are SGHAT and FQNNGV. This CDR3 is built from 14 residues.

The chain links TRBV6-1 to TRBJ2-2, with 8 nucleotides matching TRBD2. Germline V gene sequence: CDR1 MNHNS, CDR2 SASEGT. V gave up 4 bases and J gave up 0 bases; unmatched junction bases: 10. The CDR3 covers 18 residues. CDR3 region: CASSARGLGGANTGELFF. The CDR3 DNA follows: TGTGCCAGCAGTGCGAGGGGACTAGGGGGAGCGAACACCGGGGAGCTGTTTTTT.

This clonotype was counted between two and nine times. CDR3 sequence: CASSPTWGRGLFF. CDR3 DNA sequence: TGTGCCAGCAGCCCTACTTGGGGTCGAGGGCTGTTTTTT. This sequence joins TRBV14 and TRBJ2-2; D ambiguous. This CDR3 contains 13 residues. CDR1 is SGHDN, CDR2 FVKESK, per germline. The V end was cut by 4 bases, the J end by 13 bases, with 16 bases between.

There are a few counts of this clonotype. The chain recombines TRBV20-1 with TRBJ2-7; 11 bases align to TRBD1. The CDR3 sequence is 12 residues long. V trimming: 5 bases; J trimming: 6 bases; junction bases outside the gene matches: 3. The germline V gene has CDR1 DFQATT and CDR2 SNEGSKA (reference sequence). The DNA of the CDR3 is TGCAGTGCTGGGACAGGGGGAGGCGAGCAGTACTTC. Its translation: CSAGTGGGEQYF.

This clonotype was detected many times. The rearrangement joins TRBV6-2 or TRBV6-3 to TRBJ2-7, with 8 bases fitting TRBD2. CDR1 and CDR2 from the germline V gene are MNHEY and SVGEGT. The CDR3 has 15 residues. V shed 6 bases, J shed 2 bases, and the junction held 9 bases outside the gene matches. CDR3 in amino acids: CASRILADGTYEQYF. The CDR3 nucleotides read TGTGCCAGCAGGATACTAGCGGACGGTACCTACGAGCAGTACTTC.

This clonotype was recorded at least ten times. The chain carries TRBV28 and TRBJ1-6; D may be TRBD1 (6 bases). The CDR3 has 16 residues. Per germline, CDR1 MDHEN and CDR2 SYDVKM. V shed 3 bases and J shed 0 bases, with 9 bases lying between them. Here the CDR3 reads CASSLVTGSYNSPLHF. The CDR3 DNA sequence: TGTGCCAGCAGTTTGGTGACAGGCTCCTATAATTCACCCCTCCACTTT.

The chain has TRBV6-5 and TRBJ1-5; D remains ambiguous. The V gene's germline CDR1 is MNHEY and CDR2 SVGAGI. Trimming removed 4 bases at V and 3 bases at J, with 13 bases between. The CDR3 totals 15 residues. CDR3 DNA sequence: TGTGCCAGCAGTTCCCCGGGCGCCTTCAATCAGCCCCAGCATTTT. This gives the protein CASSSPGAFNQPQHF.

The chain carries TRBV7-2 and TRBJ2-5; the match to TRBD2 covers 9 bases. CDR1 is SGHTA, CDR2 FQGNSA, per germline. The trim removed 5 bases at V and 5 bases at J, leaving 12 bases unmatched. There are 16 residues in the CDR3. The CDR3 protein is CASSPREGLAEETQYF. The CDR3 region has the DNA TGTGCCAGCAGCCCCCGAGAGGGACTAGCCGAGGAGACCCAGTACTTC.